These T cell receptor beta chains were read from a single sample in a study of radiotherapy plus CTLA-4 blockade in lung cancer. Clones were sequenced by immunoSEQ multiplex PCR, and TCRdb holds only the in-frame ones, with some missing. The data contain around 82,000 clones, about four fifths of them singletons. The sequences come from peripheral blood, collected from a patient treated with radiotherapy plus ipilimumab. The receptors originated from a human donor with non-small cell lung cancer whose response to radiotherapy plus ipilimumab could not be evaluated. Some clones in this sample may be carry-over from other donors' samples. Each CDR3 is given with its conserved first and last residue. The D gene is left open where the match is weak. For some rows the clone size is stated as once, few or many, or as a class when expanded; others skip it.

cdr3_aa: CASSEDVSEQFF
cdr3_nt: TGTGCCAGCAGTGAAGACGTCAGTGAGCAGTTCTTC
cdr3_length: 12
v_call: TRBV2
d_call: NA
j_call: TRBJ2-1
clone_size: NA

cdr3_aa: CASRDLTDREEVF
cdr3_nt: TGCGCCAGCCGAGATTTGACGGACAGGGAGGAGGTCTTC
cdr3_length: 13
v_call: TRBV5-1
d_call: TRBD1
j_call: TRBJ2-1
clone_size: NA

cdr3_aa: CASSQAVGDSGAGNTIYF
cdr3_nt: TGCGCCAGCAGCCAAGCTGTGGGGGATTCAGGGGCTGGAAACACCATATATTTT
cdr3_length: 18
v_call: TRBV4-1
d_call: NA
j_call: TRBJ1-3
clone_size: NA

cdr3_aa: CAISESYTDTQYF
cdr3_nt: TGTGCCATCAGTGAGTCATACACAGATACGCAGTATTTT
cdr3_length: 13
v_call: TRBV10-3
d_call: NA
j_call: TRBJ2-3
clone_size: NA

cdr3_aa: CASSGQNTGELFF
cdr3_nt: TGTGCCAGCAGTGGACAAAACACCGGGGAGCTGTTTTTT
cdr3_length: 13
v_call: TRBV6-5
d_call: NA
j_call: TRBJ2-2
clone_size: NA

cdr3_aa: CATSAAGGNNQPQHF
cdr3_nt: TGTGCCACCAGCGCCGCGGGGGGGAACAATCAGCCCCAGCATTTT
cdr3_length: 15
v_call: TRBV15
d_call: NA
j_call: TRBJ1-5
clone_size: NA

cdr3_aa: CASSPGTGNEKLFF
cdr3_nt: TGTGCCAGCTCACCAGGGACAGGGAATGAAAAACTGTTTTTT
cdr3_length: 14
v_call: TRBV18
d_call: TRBD1
j_call: TRBJ1-4
clone_size: NA

cdr3_aa: CASRTGGAGYGYTF
cdr3_nt: TGTGCCAGCCGGACAGGGGGCGCGGGCTATGGCTACACCTTC
cdr3_length: 14
v_call: TRBV2
d_call: TRBD1
j_call: TRBJ1-2
clone_size: once

cdr3_aa: CASKARQSTNEKLFF
cdr3_nt: TGTGCCAGCAAGGCTCGACAGTCAACTAATGAAAAACTGTTTTTT
cdr3_length: 15
v_call: TRBV6-5
d_call: NA
j_call: TRBJ1-4
clone_size: NA

cdr3_aa: CASSSHTSGAGGPTDTQYF
cdr3_nt: TGCGCCAGCAGTTCCCACACCTCAGGGGCGGGGGGGCCCACAGATACGCAGTATTTT
cdr3_length: 19
v_call: TRBV5-1
d_call: TRBD2
j_call: TRBJ2-3
clone_size: NA

cdr3_aa: CASSTGPGQGTETQYF
cdr3_nt: TGCGCCAGCAGCACAGGACCGGGACAGGGAACAGAGACCCAGTACTTC
cdr3_length: 16
v_call: TRBV5-1
d_call: TRBD1
j_call: TRBJ2-5
clone_size: few

cdr3_aa: CASSSGTGPGDTEAFF
cdr3_nt: TGCGCCAGCAGCTCGGGGACAGGCCCCGGGGACACTGAAGCTTTCTTT
cdr3_length: 16
v_call: TRBV5-1
d_call: TRBD1
j_call: TRBJ1-1
clone_size: NA

cdr3_aa: CASSLGGTRGSQFF
cdr3_nt: TGTGCCAGCAGCTTAGGTGGTACTCGGGGGTCGCAGTTCTTC
cdr3_length: 14
v_call: TRBV7-3
d_call: NA
j_call: TRBJ2-1
clone_size: NA

cdr3_aa: CASSLGGTGPGNTIYF
cdr3_nt: TGTGCCAGCAGCTTGGGCGGGACAGGGCCTGGAAACACCATATATTTT
cdr3_length: 16
v_call: TRBV5-4
d_call: TRBD1
j_call: TRBJ1-3
clone_size: NA

cdr3_aa: CSAIPQGGTDEQYF
cdr3_nt: TGCAGCGCCATACCCCAGGGAGGAACGGACGAGCAGTACTTC
cdr3_length: 14
v_call: TRBV29-1
d_call: NA
j_call: TRBJ2-7
clone_size: once

cdr3_aa: CASSLDGASSSYEQYF
cdr3_nt: TGCGCCAGCAGCTTGGATGGGGCCTCGAGCTCCTACGAGCAGTACTTC
cdr3_length: 16
v_call: TRBV5-1
d_call: NA
j_call: TRBJ2-7
clone_size: NA

cdr3_aa: CASSRQGAAYEQYF
cdr3_nt: TGTGCCAGCAGCAGACAGGGGGCAGCCTACGAGCAGTACTTC
cdr3_length: 14
v_call: TRBV6-1
d_call: TRBD1
j_call: TRBJ2-7
clone_size: NA